The clone carrying this T cell receptor (beta chain) showed up just a few times. Its target is not known. This sample is part of a study of beta chain features in type 1 diabetes. The study's findings and limits: Moderate but significant shortening of TCRB CDR3s was recorded in all four CD4+ subsets from Type 1 diabetes patients.

Every isolated RNA sample was fully reverse transcribed, so sequencing captured expressed TCRB transcripts. The assay was immunoSEQ multiplex PCR, and TCRdb's table has in-frame clones only and misses some. The profile shows a few hundred thousand clones, roughly 9.8% of them singletons. The CDR3 is made up of 11 amino acids. Germline V CDR1 and CDR2: DFQATT, SNEGSKA (reference sequence). Trimming removed 5 bases at V and 4 bases at J, with 9 bases between. The genes are TRBV20-1 and TRBJ2-7; D is uncertain. The receptor comes from a man under 40 with type 1 diabetes. The sequencing sample was made of central memory CD4+ T cells from blood. In nucleotides, the CDR3 is TGCAGTGCTCTGCTAGGTTACGAGCAGTACTTC. Translating it yields CSALLGYEQYF.